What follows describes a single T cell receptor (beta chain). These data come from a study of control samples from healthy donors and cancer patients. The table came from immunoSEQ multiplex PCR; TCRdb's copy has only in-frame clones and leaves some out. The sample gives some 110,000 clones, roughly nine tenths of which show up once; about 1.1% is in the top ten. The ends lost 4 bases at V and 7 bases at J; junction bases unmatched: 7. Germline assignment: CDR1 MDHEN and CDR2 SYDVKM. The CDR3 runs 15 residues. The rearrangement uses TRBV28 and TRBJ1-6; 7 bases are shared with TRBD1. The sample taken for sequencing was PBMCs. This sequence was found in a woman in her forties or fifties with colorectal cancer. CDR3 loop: CASSSPGTVNSPLHF. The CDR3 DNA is TGTGCCAGCAGTTCCCCCGGGACAGTGAATTCACCCCTCCACTTT. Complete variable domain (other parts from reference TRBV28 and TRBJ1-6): DVKVTQSSRYLVKRTGEKVFLECVQDMDHENMFWYRQDPGLGLRLIYFSYDVKMKEKGDIPEGYSVSREKKERFSLILESASTNQTSMYLCASSSPGTVNSPLHFGNGTRLTVT.